These 27 T cell receptor beta chains originate from one sample sequenced in a study of CD8 T cells in Susac syndrome. When the RNA was reverse transcribed, random hexamers were used with an input of about 0.5 to 1 ug. TCRdb re-analysed the immunoSEQ multiplex PCR reads in MiXCR, keeping a single row per CDR3 protein. The sample contains some 180,000 distinct CDR3 sequences, about 95% of which appear only once. The sequencing sample was made of CD4+ T cells from PBMCs. Receptors originate from a human donor in good health.

The chain has TRBV7-3 and TRBJ2-3; D remains ambiguous. CDR1 is SGHTA, CDR2 FQGTGA, per germline. The CDR3 consists of 13 residues. This CDR3 is CASQDRQIDTQYF. CDR3 DNA: TGTGCAAGCCAGGACCGGCAAATAGATACGCAGTATTTT. The variable domain in full, completed from reference TRBV7-3 and TRBJ2-3, reads GAGVSQTPSNKVTEKGKYVELRCDPISGHTALYWYRQSLGQGPEFLIYFQGTGAADDSGLPNDRFFAVRPEGSVSTLKIQRTERGDSAVYLCASQDRQIDTQYFGPGTRLTVL.

The chain links TRBV28 to TRBJ1-5, with D perhaps TRBD1 (6 bases). The germline V gene encodes CDR1 MDHEN and CDR2 SYDVKM. The CDR3 consists of 14 residues. The ends were cut back, 7 bases at V and 7 bases at J, with 17 bases in the middle. CDR3: CASMEQGVWQPQHF. DNA for the CDR3: TGTGCCAGCATGGAACAGGGTGTTTGGCAGCCCCAGCATTTT.

The chain employs TRBV30 and TRBJ2-1; no clear D. V lost 5 bases and J lost 8, with 22 bases in between. In germline, CDR1 is GTSNPN, CDR2 SVGIG (reference sequence). The CDR3 is 15 amino acids. The CDR3 is CAWRTGVNFVDEQFF. Here the CDR3 DNA reads TGTGCCTGGCGAACCGGCGTGAATTTTGTCGATGAGCAGTTCTTC. Based on the CDR3 plus reference TRBV30 and TRBJ2-1, the full variable domain is SQTIHQWPATLVQPVGSPLSLECTVEGTSNPNLYWYRQAAGRGLQLLFYSVGIGQISSEVPQNLSASRPQDRQFILSSKKLLLSDSGFYLCAWRTGVNFVDEQFFGPGTRLTVL.

The chain combines TRBV24-1 with TRBJ2-7, with D possibly matching TRBD2 (5 bases). This CDR3 spans 13 amino acids. Between the trimmed V and J ends, which lost 3 bases and 2 bases, there was a span of 7 bases. Germline CDR1 KGHDR, CDR2 SFDVKD. CDR3 residues: CATSDPGTYEQYF. The CDR3, as DNA: TGTGCCACCAGTGATCCGGGAACCTACGAGCAGTACTTC.

J is TRBJ2-5 and V is TRBV7-9, with D uncertain. The CDR3 is made up of 13 amino acids. The germline gives CDR1 SEHNR, CDR2 FQNEAQ (reference sequence). V was cut by 0 bases and J by 2 bases, with 4 bases left in between. CDR3: CASSLAPQETQYF. In DNA, the CDR3 is TGTGCCAGCAGCTTAGCACCACAAGAGACCCAGTACTTC. Variable domain in full (rest from reference TRBV7-9 and TRBJ2-5): DTGVSQNPRHKITKRGQNVTFRCDPISEHNRLYWYRQTLGQGPEFLTYFQNEAQLEKSRLLSDRFSAERPKGSFSTLEIQRTEQGDSAMYLCASSLAPQETQYFGPGTRLLVL.

This chain's CDR3 is CSATSVSSYNEQFF. CDR3 DNA: TGCAGTGCCACAAGCGTGAGCTCCTACAATGAGCAGTTCTTC. The chain joins TRBV20-1 to TRBJ2-1; D unresolved. The V gene lost 6 bases and the J gene lost 0 bases, with 12 bases spanning the gap. The CDR3 is made up of 14 amino acids. CDR1 and CDR2 from the germline V gene are DFQATT and SNEGSKA (reference sequence).

The J gene is TRBJ2-5, the V gene TRBV7-2, with D hard to call. V lost 1 base, J lost 5 bases, and 11 bases lay in between. Per germline, CDR1 SGHTA and CDR2 FQGNSA. This CDR3 contains 14 residues. The CDR3 nucleotides are TGTGCCAGCAGCTTAGGTTCCAGCAGGGAGACCCAGTACTTC. Protein sequence: CASSLGSSRETQYF.

In nucleotides, the CDR3 is TGTGCCAGCAGTTCCCCCGGAGCAGGGCTCACAGATACGCAGTATTTT. Translating it yields CASSSPGAGLTDTQYF. The chain has TRBV28 and TRBJ2-3; tentatively, D is TRBD1 (5 bases). Germline loops: CDR1 MDHEN, CDR2 SYDVKM. The length of the CDR3 is 16 residues. Trimming left V 4 bases short and J 2 bases short, with 16 bases between.

The chain combines TRBV19 with TRBJ2-1; 12 bases are a match to TRBD2. J was trimmed by 4 bases and V by 8 bases; bases with no gene match: 0. Germline V gene data show CDR1 as LNHDA and CDR2 as SQIVND (reference sequence). This CDR3 is built from 13 residues. CDR3 region: CASGLAGYNEQFF. As DNA, the CDR3 is TGTGCCAGTGGACTAGCGGGGTACAATGAGCAGTTCTTC.

This clonotype was seen only once. The chain joins TRBV15 to TRBJ1-1; D uncertain. CDR3 length: 16 amino acids. The germline gives CDR1 LNHNV, CDR2 YYDKDF (reference sequence). Trimming took 0 bases from V and 0 from J, leaving 11 bases between them. CDR3 in amino acids: CATSREAANMNTEAFF. DNA for the CDR3: TGTGCCACCAGCAGAGAGGCGGCAAATATGAACACTGAAGCTTTCTTT.

The CDR3, as DNA: TGCAGCGTTGGACAGTCAAACTCTGGAAACACCATATATTTT. Protein: CSVGQSNSGNTIYF. The chain uses TRBV29-1 and TRBJ1-3; TRBD1 is a possible D gene (5 bases). The CDR3 totals 14 residues. Germline CDR1 reads SQVTM; CDR2 reads ANQGSEA. The ends were cut back, 4 bases at V and 0 bases at J, with 10 bases in the middle.

This clonotype was found once. The V and J genes are TRBV19 and TRBJ2-1; maybe TRBD1 (5 bases). Germline loops: CDR1 LNHDA, CDR2 SQIVND (reference sequence). CDR3 length: 15 residues. V was cut by 6 bases and J by 3 bases, with 15 bases left in between. The CDR3 loop is CASRRQQSDYNEQFF. The CDR3 DNA follows: TGTGCCAGTAGAAGACAGCAAAGCGACTACAATGAGCAGTTCTTC.

The CDR3 DNA sequence: TGCAGCGTAGGACAGTTGGACCAGCCCCAGCATTTT. Its protein product is CSVGQLDQPQHF. This sequence joins TRBV29-1 and TRBJ1-5; weak D call: TRBD1 (6 bases). CDR1 is SQVTM, CDR2 ANQGSEA, per germline. V shed 6 bases and J shed 7 bases, with 13 bases lying between them. The CDR3 length is 12 residues.

The chain carries TRBV6-5 and TRBJ1-1; D remains unclear. Trimming left V 0 bases short and J 1 base short, with 6 bases between. The CDR3 sequence is 14 residues long. CDR1 MNHEY and CDR2 SVGAGI come from the germline V gene. CDR3 amino acids: CASSYSIKNTEAFF. The DNA of the CDR3 is TGTGCCAGCAGTTACTCGATTAAGAACACTGAAGCTTTCTTT.

The CDR3 region has the DNA TGTGCCAGCAGCCATGTTCCGGGACAAGAGACCCAGTACTTC. This sequence encodes CASSHVPGQETQYF. The chain recombines TRBV7-9 with TRBJ2-5; the D gene is possibly TRBD2 (5 bases). Between the trimmed V and J ends, which lost 5 bases and 2 bases, there was a span of 12 bases. Germline V lookup: CDR1 SEHNR, CDR2 FQNEAQ (reference sequence). The CDR3 spans 14 residues.

The V and J genes are TRBV20-1 and TRBJ2-7; unclear D gene. The CDR3 extends over 11 amino acids. The germline V and J ends were trimmed by 5 bases and 3 bases, with 8 bases remaining between them. Germline V CDR1 and CDR2: DFQATT, SNEGSKA (reference sequence). CDR3 protein: CSAFDNYEQYF. In DNA form, the CDR3 reads TGCAGTGCTTTTGACAACTACGAGCAGTACTTC.

The chain links TRBV5-1 to TRBJ2-1, with 7 bases aligning to TRBD2. Trimming took 4 bases from V and 5 from J; bases not matched to a gene: 6. Germline V CDR1 and CDR2: SGHRS, YFSETQ. CDR3 length equals 14 residues. Here the CDR3 reads CASSNRDYNNEQFF. The CDR3 region has the DNA TGCGCCAGCAGCAACCGGGACTACAACAATGAGCAGTTCTTC.

The table lists this clonotype with a count of one. CDR3 sequence: CAWGLGSYNEQFF. The CDR3 nucleotides read TGTGCCTGGGGACTCGGAAGCTACAATGAGCAGTTCTTC. The chain has TRBV30 and TRBJ2-1; tentative D call: TRBD2 (5 bases). The V gene lost 5 bases and the J gene lost 3 bases, with 11 bases spanning the gap. The CDR3 is 13 amino acids. Germline V gene lookup returns CDR1 GTSNPN and CDR2 SVGIG (reference sequence).

V usage is TRBV14 and J usage is TRBJ2-3; D remains ambiguous. The germline CDR1 and CDR2 sequences are SGHDN and FVKESK. This CDR3 contains 12 residues. V was shortened by 3 bases and J by 2 bases, with 3 bases between the two germline ends. Here the CDR3 reads CASSHLTDTQYF. The CDR3 DNA reads as TGTGCCAGCAGCCATCTCACAGATACGCAGTATTTT. Based on the CDR3 plus reference TRBV14 and TRBJ2-3, the full variable domain is EAGVTQFPSHSVIEKGQTVTLRCDPISGHDNLYWYRRVMGKEIKFLLHFVKESKQDESGMPNNRFLAERTGGTYSTLKVQPAELEDSGVYFCASSHLTDTQYFGPGTRLTVL.

This clonotype is a singleton in its sample. The chain couples TRBV30 to TRBJ2-2; possibly TRBD1 for D (6 bases). V was pared by 2 bases and J by 7 bases, with 11 bases between. CDR1 and CDR2 from the germline V gene are GTSNPN and SVGIG (reference sequence). CDR3 length: 13 residues. For the CDR3, the DNA is TGTGCCTGGAGTAGGGGGTATAGCGGGGAGCTGTTTTTT. This sequence encodes CAWSRGYSGELFF.

This sequence joins TRBV7-3 and TRBJ2-1, with D tentatively TRBD1 (6 bases). Trimming took off 5 bases at V and 6 bases at J, with 14 bases between the two ends. From germline, CDR1 is SGHTA and CDR2 FQGTGA. The CDR3 runs to 14 residues. CDR3 in amino acids: CASSQTGQSNEQFF. For the CDR3, the DNA is TGTGCCAGCAGCCAGACCGGACAGAGCAATGAGCAGTTCTTC.

The chain carries TRBV20-1 and TRBJ1-5; TRBD1 might be the D (6 bases). There are 14 residues in the CDR3. V was pared by 3 bases and J by 6 bases, with 15 bases between. CDR1 and CDR2 from the germline V gene are DFQATT and SNEGSKA (reference sequence). CDR3 sequence: CSASTGRLIQPQHF. The CDR3 coding sequence is TGCAGTGCTAGCACAGGGCGGCTCATTCAGCCCCAGCATTTT.

The rearrangement joins TRBV30 to TRBJ2-1, with a tentative D call TRBD2 (7 bases). The CDR3 loop spans 15 amino acids. Trimming pared 5 bases from V and 0 bases from J, leaving 14 bases between. The germline gives CDR1 GTSNPN, CDR2 SVGIG (reference sequence). DNA of the CDR3: TGTGCCTGGGTCCCTAGGGGGGGCTCCTACAATGAGCAGTTCTTC. Its translation: CAWVPRGGSYNEQFF.

This clonotype was recorded once. This sequence joins TRBV28 and TRBJ2-3, with 7 bases fitting TRBD2. Germline-derived CDR1 and CDR2 are MDHEN and SYDVKM. The CDR3 spans 15 residues. J lost 4 bases, V lost 4 bases, and 8 bases had no gene match. The CDR3 coding sequence is TGTGCCAGCAGTTGGGAGGGGCTTAGCGCAGATACGCAGTATTTT. Amino acid sequence: CASSWEGLSADTQYF.

J is TRBJ2-5 and V is TRBV7-9; D not resolved. Between the trimmed V and J ends, which lost 6 bases and 2 bases, there was a span of 19 bases. Per the germline V gene, CDR1 is SEHNR and CDR2 is FQNEAQ (reference sequence). The CDR3 has 16 residues. CDR3 in DNA: TGTGCCAGCAGGGATCGTTGGACGGACCAGCAAGAGACCCAGTACTTC. This gives the protein CASRDRWTDQQETQYF.

The chain couples TRBV29-1 to TRBJ1-1; possible D gene TRBD1, 6 bases. V lost 6 bases to trimming and J lost 5 bases, with 10 bases between them. The CDR3 loop spans 11 amino acids. Per the germline V gene, CDR1 is SQVTM and CDR2 is ANQGSEA. The CDR3 nucleotides read TGCAGCGTCACAGGGATAACTGAAGCTTTCTTT. This gives the protein CSVTGITEAFF.

The chain has TRBV20-1 and TRBJ2-7, with 11 nucleotides matching TRBD2. This CDR3 contains 17 residues. Unmatched junction bases numbered 11, after V lost 3 bases and J lost 1 base. Germline V gives CDR1 DFQATT, CDR2 SNEGSKA (reference sequence). CDR3 loop: CSASFSGRAAGSYEQYF. CDR3 coding DNA: TGCAGTGCTAGCTTTAGCGGGAGGGCCGCCGGGTCCTACGAGCAGTACTTC.